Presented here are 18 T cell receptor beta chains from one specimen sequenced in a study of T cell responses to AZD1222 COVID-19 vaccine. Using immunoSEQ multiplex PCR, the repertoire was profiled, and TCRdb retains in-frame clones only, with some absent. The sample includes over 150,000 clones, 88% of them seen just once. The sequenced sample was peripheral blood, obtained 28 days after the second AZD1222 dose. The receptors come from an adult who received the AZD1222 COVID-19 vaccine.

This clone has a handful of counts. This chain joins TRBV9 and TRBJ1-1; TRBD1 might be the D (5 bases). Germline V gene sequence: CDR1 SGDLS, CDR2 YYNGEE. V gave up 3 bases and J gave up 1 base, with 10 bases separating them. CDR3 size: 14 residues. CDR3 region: CASSADQGNTEAFF. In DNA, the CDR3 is TGTGCCAGCAGCGCGGATCAGGGGAACACTGAAGCTTTCTTT.

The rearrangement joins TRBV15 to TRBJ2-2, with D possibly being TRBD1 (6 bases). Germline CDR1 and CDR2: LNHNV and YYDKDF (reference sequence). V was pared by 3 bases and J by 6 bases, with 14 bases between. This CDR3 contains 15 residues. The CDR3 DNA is TGTGCCACCAGCAGTGGGGGCAGGGACGCCGGGGAGCTGTTTTTT. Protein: CATSSGGRDAGELFF.

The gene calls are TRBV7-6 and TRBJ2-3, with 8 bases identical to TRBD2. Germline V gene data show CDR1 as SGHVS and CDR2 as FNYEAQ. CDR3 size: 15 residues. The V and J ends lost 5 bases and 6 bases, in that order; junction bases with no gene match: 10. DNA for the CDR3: TGTGCCAGCAGCCACGGACTAGCCACCCCCGATACGCAGTATTTT. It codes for CASSHGLATPDTQYF.

CDR3 bases: TGCGCCAGCAGCTTGCGCGGGGATCAAGAGACCCAGTACTTC. Translation gives CASSLRGDQETQYF. The gene calls are TRBV5-1 and TRBJ2-5; D might be TRBD2 (6 bases). Trimming removed 1 base at V and 2 bases at J, with 9 bases between. Germline assignment: CDR1 SGHRS and CDR2 YFSETQ. The CDR3 is 14 residues long.

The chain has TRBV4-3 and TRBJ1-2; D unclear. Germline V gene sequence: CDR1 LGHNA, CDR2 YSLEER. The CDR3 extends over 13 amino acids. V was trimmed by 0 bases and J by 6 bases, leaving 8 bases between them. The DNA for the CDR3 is TGCGCCAGCAGCCAAGATGAAGGAGATGGCTACACCTTC. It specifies CASSQDEGDGYTF.

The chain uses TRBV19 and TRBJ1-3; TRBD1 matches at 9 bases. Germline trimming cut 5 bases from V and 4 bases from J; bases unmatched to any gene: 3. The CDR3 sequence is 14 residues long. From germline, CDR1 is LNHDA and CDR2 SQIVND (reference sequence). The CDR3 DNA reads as TGTGCCAGTAGTGACAGGGGGATCGGAAACACCATATATTTT. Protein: CASSDRGIGNTIYF.

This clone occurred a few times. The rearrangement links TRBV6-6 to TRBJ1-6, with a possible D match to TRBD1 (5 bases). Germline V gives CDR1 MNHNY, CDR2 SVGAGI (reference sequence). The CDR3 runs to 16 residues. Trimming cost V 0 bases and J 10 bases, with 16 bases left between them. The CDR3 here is CASSYSWGGLGSPLHF. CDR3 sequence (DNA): TGTGCCAGCAGTTACTCGTGGGGGGGACTCGGATCACCCCTCCACTTT.

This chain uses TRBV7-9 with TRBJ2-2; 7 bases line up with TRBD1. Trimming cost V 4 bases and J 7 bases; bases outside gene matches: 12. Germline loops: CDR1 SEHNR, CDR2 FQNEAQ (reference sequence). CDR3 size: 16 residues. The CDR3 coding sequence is TGTGCCAGCAGCTACGGCGCGCAGGGGGTTGGCGGGGAGCTGTTTTTT. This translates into CASSYGAQGVGGELFF.

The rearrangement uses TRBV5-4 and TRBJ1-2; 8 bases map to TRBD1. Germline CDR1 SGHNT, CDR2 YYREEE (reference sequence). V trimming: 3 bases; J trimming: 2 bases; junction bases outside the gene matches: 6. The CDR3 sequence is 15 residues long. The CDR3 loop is CASSSRRQGNYGYTF. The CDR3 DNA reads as TGTGCCAGCAGCTCGAGACGACAGGGGAACTATGGCTACACCTTC.

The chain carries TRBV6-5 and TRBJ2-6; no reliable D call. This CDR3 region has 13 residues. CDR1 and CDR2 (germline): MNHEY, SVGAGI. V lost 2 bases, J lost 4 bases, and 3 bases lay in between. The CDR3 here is CASSYGGANVLTF. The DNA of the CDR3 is TGTGCCAGCAGTTACGGGGGGGCCAACGTCCTGACTTTC.

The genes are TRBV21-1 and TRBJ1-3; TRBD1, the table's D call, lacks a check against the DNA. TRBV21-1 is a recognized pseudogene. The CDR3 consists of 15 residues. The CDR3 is CASSNGDRSHDTIYF. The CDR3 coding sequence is TGTGCCAGCAGCAACGGGGACAGATCTCATGACACCATATATTTT.

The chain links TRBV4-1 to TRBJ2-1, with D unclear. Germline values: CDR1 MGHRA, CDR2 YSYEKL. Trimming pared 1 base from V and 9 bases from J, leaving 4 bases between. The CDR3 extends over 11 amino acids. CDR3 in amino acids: CASSQGGEQFF. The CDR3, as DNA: TGCGCCAGCAGCCAAGGGGGTGAGCAGTTCTTC.

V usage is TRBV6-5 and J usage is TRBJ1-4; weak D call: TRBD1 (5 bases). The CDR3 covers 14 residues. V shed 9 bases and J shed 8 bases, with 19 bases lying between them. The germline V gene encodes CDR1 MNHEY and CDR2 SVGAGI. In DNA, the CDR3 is TGTGCCAGTGGGCGGGGGACTCATCGGGAAAAACTGTTTTTT. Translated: CASGRGTHREKLFF.

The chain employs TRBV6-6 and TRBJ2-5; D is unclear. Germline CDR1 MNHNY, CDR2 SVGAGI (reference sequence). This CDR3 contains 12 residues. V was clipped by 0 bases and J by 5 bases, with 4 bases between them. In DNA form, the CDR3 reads TGTGCCAGCAGTTACTCGAGTGAGACCCAGTACTTC. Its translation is CASSYSSETQYF.

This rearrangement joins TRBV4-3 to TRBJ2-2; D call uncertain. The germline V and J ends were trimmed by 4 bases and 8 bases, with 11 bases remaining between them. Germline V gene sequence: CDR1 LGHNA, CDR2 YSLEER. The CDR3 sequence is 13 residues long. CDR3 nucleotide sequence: TGCGCCAGCAGCCCAAGGATGGTTGGGGAGCTGTTTTTT. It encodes CASSPRMVGELFF.

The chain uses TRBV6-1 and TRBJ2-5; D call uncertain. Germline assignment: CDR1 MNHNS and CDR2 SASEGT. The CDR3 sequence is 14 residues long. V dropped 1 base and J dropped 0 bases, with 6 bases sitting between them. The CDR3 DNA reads TGTGCCAGCAGTGAAGAGCTGTACCAAGAGACCCAGTACTTC. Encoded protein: CASSEELYQETQYF.

The CDR3 loop is CASSQSPGNYNEQFF. In DNA form, the CDR3 reads TGTGCCAGCAGCCAATCCCCCGGTAACTACAATGAGCAGTTCTTC. This sequence joins TRBV16 and TRBJ2-1; D unclear. V was trimmed by 0 bases and J by 3 bases, leaving 9 bases between them. The CDR3 has 15 residues. Germline V gene data show CDR1 as KGHSY and CDR2 as FQNENV. Using reference TRBV16 and TRBJ2-1 for the parts outside the CDR3, the full variable domain is GEEVAQTPKHLVRGEGQKAKLYCAPIKGHSYVFWYQQVLKNEFKFLISFQNENVFDETGMPKERFSAKCLPNSPCSLEIQATKLEDSAVYFCASSQSPGNYNEQFFGPGTRLTVL.

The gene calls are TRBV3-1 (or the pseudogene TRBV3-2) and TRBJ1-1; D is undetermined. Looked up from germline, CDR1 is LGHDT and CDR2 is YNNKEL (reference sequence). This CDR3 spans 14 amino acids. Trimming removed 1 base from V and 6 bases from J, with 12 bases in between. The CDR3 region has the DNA TGTGCCAGCAGCCAAGTTCCTTGGGGTGCTGAAGCTTTCTTT. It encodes CASSQVPWGAEAFF.